This T cell receptor beta chain was documented in a study of shared clonotypes between healthy human individuals. Study context: Aged 18 to 49, the donors were a couple of women and a few men.

Method: immunoSEQ multiplex PCR; TCRdb's copy keeps in-frame clones and lacks some. The top ten hold 0.37% of the sample, which has approximately 2,000,000 clones, around 93% seen once. This clone was recorded once. V lost 0 bases and J lost 8, with 10 bases in between. CDR1 MNHEY and CDR2 SVGAGI come from the germline V gene. This CDR3 is 13 amino acids long. J is TRBJ1-2 and V is TRBV6-5; D unclear. The sample consisted of naive CD4+ T cells from PBMCs. Subset given: CD45RA+ positively selected. The clonotype originates from a man younger than 35 in good health. Some clones in this sample may be carry-over from other donors' samples. The CDR3 sequence is CASSYSALGGYTF. For the CDR3, the DNA is TGTGCCAGCAGTTACTCAGCCCTGGGGGGCTACACCTTC.